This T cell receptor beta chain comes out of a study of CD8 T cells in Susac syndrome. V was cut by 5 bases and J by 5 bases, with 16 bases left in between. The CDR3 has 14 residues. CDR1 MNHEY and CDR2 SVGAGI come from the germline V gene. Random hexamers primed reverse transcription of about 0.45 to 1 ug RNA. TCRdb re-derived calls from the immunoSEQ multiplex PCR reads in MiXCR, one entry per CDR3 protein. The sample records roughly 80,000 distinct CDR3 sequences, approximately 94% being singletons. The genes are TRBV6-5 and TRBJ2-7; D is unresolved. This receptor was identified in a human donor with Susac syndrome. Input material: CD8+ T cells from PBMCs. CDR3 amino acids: CASSGTSSNHEQYF. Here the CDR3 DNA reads TGTGCCAGCAGTGGAACCTCTAGTAACCACGAGCAGTACTTC.